The 2 T cell receptor beta chains in this list originate from one sample, sequenced in a study of T-cell reconstitution after alpha-beta-depleted transplantation in children. Preparation of the TCRbeta library used unique molecular identifiers. One entry per CDR3 protein results from TCRdb running MiXCR on the PCR reads. The sample shows about 610,000 distinct CDR3 sequences, approximately 10% of them seen only once. Sequencing was performed on PBMCs from the stem cell graft donor, taken from the stem cell graft. The origin of the receptors is a human donor who donated a stem cell graft to a child with acute myeloid leukemia.

This clonotype was seen a few times. The chain is built from TRBV11-2 and TRBJ2-2; TRBD2 matches at 11 bases. V dropped 5 bases and J dropped 3; count of bases not matched to a gene: 14. The CDR3 is made up of 19 amino acids. Germline V lookup: CDR1 SGHAT, CDR2 FQNNGV. CDR3 region: CASSPLAIAGGGDTGELFF. CDR3 nucleotide sequence: TGTGCCAGCAGCCCCCTGGCGATAGCGGGAGGGGGTGACACCGGGGAGCTGTTTTTT.

This clonotype showed up just a few times. The chain combines TRBV11-1 with TRBJ2-1; 10 positions match TRBD2. J was trimmed by 3 bases and V by 0 bases; bases with no gene match: 11. The CDR3 length is 19 residues. Germline CDR1 SGHAT, CDR2 FQDESV (reference sequence). The CDR3 loop is CASSLAAQSLAGVYNEQFF. The CDR3 DNA reads TGTGCCAGCAGCTTAGCCGCCCAAAGTCTAGCGGGAGTCTACAATGAGCAGTTCTTC.